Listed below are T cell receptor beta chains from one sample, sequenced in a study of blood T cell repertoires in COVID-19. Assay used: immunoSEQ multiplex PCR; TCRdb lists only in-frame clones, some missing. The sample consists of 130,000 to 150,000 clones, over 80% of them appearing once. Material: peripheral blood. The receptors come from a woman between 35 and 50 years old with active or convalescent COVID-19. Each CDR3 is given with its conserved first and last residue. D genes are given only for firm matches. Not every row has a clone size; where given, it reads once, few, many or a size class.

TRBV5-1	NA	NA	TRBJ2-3	CASSFSPGSTDTQYF	TGCGCCAGCAGCTTTTCGCCGGGGAGCACAGATACGCAGTATTTT
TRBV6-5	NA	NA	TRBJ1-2	CASSPDSNYGYTF	TGTGCCAGCAGCCCCGACAGTAACTATGGCTACACCTTC
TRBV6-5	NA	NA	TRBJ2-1	CASSYSRFGGEQFF	TGTGCCAGCAGTTACTCTCGTTTCGGTGGTGAGCAGTTCTTC
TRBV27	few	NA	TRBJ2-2	CASSPNRALNTGELFF	TGTGCCAGCAGTCCGAACAGGGCTCTGAACACCGGGGAGCTGTTTTTT
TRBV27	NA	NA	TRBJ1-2	CASSLGFGGGDGYTF	TGTGCCAGCAGTTTAGGTTTCGGGGGAGGCGATGGCTACACCTTC
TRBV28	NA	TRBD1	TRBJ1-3	CASSPWDSSGNTIYF	TGTGCCAGCAGTCCCTGGGACAGCTCTGGAAACACCATATATTTT
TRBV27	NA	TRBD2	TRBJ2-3	CASSFPGLAVRVQYF	TGTGCCAGCAGTTTTCCGGGACTAGCGGTGAGGGTGCAGTATTTT
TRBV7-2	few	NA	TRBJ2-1	CASSLEVLANEQFF	TGTGCCAGCAGCTTAGAAGTACTAGCAAATGAGCAGTTCTTC
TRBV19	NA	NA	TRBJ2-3	CASRRASTDTQYF	TGTGCCAGTAGGAGAGCTAGCACAGATACGCAGTATTTT
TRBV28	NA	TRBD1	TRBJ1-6	CASRNGQGANSPLHF	TGTGCCAGCAGAAACGGACAGGGGGCTAATTCACCCCTCCACTTT
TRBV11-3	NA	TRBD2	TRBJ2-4	CASSLFGGDIQYF	TGTGCCAGCAGCCTTTTCGGGGGGGACATTCAGTACTTC
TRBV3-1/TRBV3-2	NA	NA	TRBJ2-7	CASSETVYEQYF	TGTGCCAGCAGTGAGACAGTGTACGAGCAGTACTTC
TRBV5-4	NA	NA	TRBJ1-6	CASSLRSGNPYNSPLHF	TGTGCCAGCAGCTTGAGGTCAGGAAACCCCTATAATTCACCCCTCCACTTT
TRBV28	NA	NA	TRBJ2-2	CASSRPPAGPGELFF	TGTGCCAGCAGCCGCCCCCCAGCAGGGCCGGGGGAGCTGTTTTTT
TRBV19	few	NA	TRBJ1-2	CASSTRQDGYTF	TGTGCCAGTAGTACTAGACAGGATGGCTACACCTTC
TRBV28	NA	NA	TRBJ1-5	CASTVGGYNQPQHF	TGTGCCAGCACAGTGGGGGGATATAATCAGCCCCAGCATTTT
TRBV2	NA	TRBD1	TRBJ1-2	CARNRDRDNYGYTF	TGTGCCAGAAACCGGGACAGGGATAACTATGGCTACACCTTC
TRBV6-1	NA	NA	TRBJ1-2	CASSARETGTPYGYTF	TGTGCCAGCAGTGCTAGAGAAACAGGAACTCCCTATGGCTACACCTTC
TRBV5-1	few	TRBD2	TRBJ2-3	CASSLAVASGSSTDTQYF	TGCGCCAGCAGCTTGGCCGTTGCTAGCGGGTCTAGCACAGATACGCAGTATTTT
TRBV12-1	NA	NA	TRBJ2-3	CASSQGLAGAMDTQYF	TGTGCCAGCAGCCAAGGACTAGCGGGAGCTATGGATACGCAGTATTTT
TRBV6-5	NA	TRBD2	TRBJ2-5	CASRERGGPETQYF	TGTGCCAGCCGGGAGCGGGGGGGCCCGGAGACCCAGTACTTC
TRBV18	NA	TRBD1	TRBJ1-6	CASSPDRGMGSPLHF	TGTGCCAGCTCACCCGACAGGGGAATGGGATCACCCCTCCACTTT
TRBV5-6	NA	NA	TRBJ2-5	CASSLGTQYGRETQYF	TGTGCCAGCAGCTTGGGGACTCAGTATGGAAGGGAGACCCAGTACTTC
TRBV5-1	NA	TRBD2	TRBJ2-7	CASSLVASGGAYSPYEQYF	TGCGCCAGCAGCTTGGTTGCTAGCGGGGGGGCCTATTCTCCCTACGAGCAGTACTTC
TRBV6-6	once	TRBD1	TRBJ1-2	CASSYARQGFAF	TGTGCCAGCAGTTACGCCCGACAGGGATTCGCCTTC
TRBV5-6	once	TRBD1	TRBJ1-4	CASNDQGQGANEKLFF	TGTGCCAGCAACGACCAGGGACAGGGGGCTAATGAAAAACTGTTTTTT
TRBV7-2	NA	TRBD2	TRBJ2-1	CASRRGLALEQFF	TGTGCCAGCAGACGGGGACTAGCGCTTGAGCAGTTCTTC
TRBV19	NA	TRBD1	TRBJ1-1	CASTPSDRGWMNTEAFF	TGTGCCAGTACACCCTCCGACAGGGGGTGGATGAACACTGAAGCTTTCTTT
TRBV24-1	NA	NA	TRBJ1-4	CATSDSGRGGKLFF	TGTGCCACCAGTGATTCCGGACGGGGGGGAAAACTGTTTTTT
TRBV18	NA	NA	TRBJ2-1	CASSPNNEQFF	TGTGCCAGCTCTCCTAACAATGAGCAGTTCTTC
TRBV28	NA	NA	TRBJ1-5	CASRSPGGQPQHF	TGTGCCAGCAGGTCCCCGGGGGGTCAGCCCCAGCATTTT
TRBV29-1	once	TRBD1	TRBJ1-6	CSARGAESGGKTYNSPLHF	TGCAGCGCCCGAGGGGCCGAGTCAGGGGGGAAGACCTATAATTCACCCCTCCACTTT
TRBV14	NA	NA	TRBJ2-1	CASSQDPGSIPNEQFF	TGTGCCAGCAGCCAAGATCCAGGATCGATACCGAATGAGCAGTTCTTC
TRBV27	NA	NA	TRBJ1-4	CASRRQGGNEKLFF	TGTGCCAGCAGACGTCAGGGAGGGAATGAAAAACTGTTTTTT
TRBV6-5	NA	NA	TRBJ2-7	CASGGYYEQYF	TGTGCCAGCGGGGGGTACTACGAGCAGTACTTC
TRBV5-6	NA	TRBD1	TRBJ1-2	CASSAIGTGGDYGYTF	TGTGCCAGCAGCGCCATTGGGACAGGGGGAGACTATGGCTACACCTTC
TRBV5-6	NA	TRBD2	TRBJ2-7	CASSSLAGGWYEQYF	TGTGCCAGCAGCTCCCTAGCGGGAGGATGGTACGAGCAGTACTTC
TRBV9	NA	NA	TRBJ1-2	CASSGDWSYGYTF	TGTGCCAGCAGCGGAGACTGGAGCTATGGCTACACCTTC
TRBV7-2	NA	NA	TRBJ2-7	CASSSLSRIRSYEQYF	TGTGCCAGCAGCTCCCTTAGCCGAATACGATCCTACGAGCAGTACTTC
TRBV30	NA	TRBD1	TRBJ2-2	CAWSGNTGAGELFF	TGTGCCTGGAGTGGCAACACAGGGGCCGGGGAGCTGTTTTTT
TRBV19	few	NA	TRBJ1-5	CASNGQRNQPQHF	TGTGCCAGTAACGGACAGCGCAATCAGCCCCAGCATTTT
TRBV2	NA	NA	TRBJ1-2	CASKPQNYGYTF	TGTGCCAGCAAACCACAGAACTATGGCTACACCTTC
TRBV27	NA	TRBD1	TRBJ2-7	CASSSLDRVYEQYF	TGTGCCAGCAGTTCTCTCGACAGGGTCTACGAGCAGTACTTC
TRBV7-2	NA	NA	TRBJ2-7	CASSPRPGDEQYF	TGTGCCAGCAGCCCCCGGCCGGGGGACGAGCAGTACTTC
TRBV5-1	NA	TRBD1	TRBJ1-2	CASSYGQGHGYTF	TGCGCCAGCAGCTACGGACAGGGTCATGGCTACACCTTC
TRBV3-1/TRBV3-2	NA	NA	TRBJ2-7	CASSLVDEQYF	TGTGCCAGCAGCCTAGTCGACGAGCAGTACTTC
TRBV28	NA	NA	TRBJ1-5	CASRGYVGGYNQPQHF	TGTGCCAGCAGGGGCTACGTGGGGGGATATAATCAGCCCCAGCATTTT
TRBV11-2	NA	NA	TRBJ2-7	CASSGAGNYEQYF	TGTGCCAGCAGCGGGGCGGGGAACTACGAGCAGTACTTC
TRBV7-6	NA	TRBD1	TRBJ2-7	CASSSLRQGLSSYEQYF	TGTGCCAGCAGCTCCCTTCGACAGGGTCTGAGCTCCTACGAGCAGTACTTC
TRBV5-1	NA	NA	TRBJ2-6	CASSLDSSGANVLTF	TGCGCCAGCAGCTTAGACAGCTCTGGGGCCAACGTCCTGACTTTC
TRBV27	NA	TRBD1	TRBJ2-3	CASSQDRWADTQYF	TGTGCCAGCAGTCAGGACAGGTGGGCAGATACGCAGTATTTT
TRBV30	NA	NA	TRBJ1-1	CASGRSEAFF	TGTGCCTCGGGGCGGTCTGAAGCTTTCTTT